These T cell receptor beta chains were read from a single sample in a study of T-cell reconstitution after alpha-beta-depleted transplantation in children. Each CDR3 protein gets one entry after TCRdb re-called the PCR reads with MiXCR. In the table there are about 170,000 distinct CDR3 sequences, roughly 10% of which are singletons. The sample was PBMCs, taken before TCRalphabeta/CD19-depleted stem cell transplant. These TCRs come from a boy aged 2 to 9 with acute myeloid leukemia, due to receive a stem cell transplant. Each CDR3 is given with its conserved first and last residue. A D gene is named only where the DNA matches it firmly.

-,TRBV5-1,CASSLGSWQIQETQYF
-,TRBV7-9,CASSSSTGLSTEAFF
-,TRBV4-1,CASSQVKALSYEQYF
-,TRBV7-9,CASSLMGAPGYTF
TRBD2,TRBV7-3,CASSLIAGPTGGPWNEQFF
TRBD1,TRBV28,CASTRDSTYEQYF
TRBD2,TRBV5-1,CASSLGTSGYTDTQYF
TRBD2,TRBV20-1,CSAFAGTSTVEQYF
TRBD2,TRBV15,CATSRDFGSGAGETQYF
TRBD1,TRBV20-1,CSARGRSDRGRVTGELFF
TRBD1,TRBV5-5,CASSLGQGTTDTQYF
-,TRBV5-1,CASSLGPGRNQPQHF
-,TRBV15,CATSRARQFTVTQYF
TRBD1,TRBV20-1,CSAKTGSMETIQAFF
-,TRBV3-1,CASSQEGAGTYEQYF
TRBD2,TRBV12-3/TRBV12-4,CASSLYAGLLFF
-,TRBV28,CASSSPGGPAGNTIYF
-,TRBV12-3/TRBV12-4,CASSFRGVFLDISHTEAFF
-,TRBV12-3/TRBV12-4,CASSGRKGTTDTQYF
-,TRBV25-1,CASSKIGNGYTF